These 11 T cell receptor beta chains were sequenced from one sample in a study of T cell changes during pregnancy in multiple sclerosis. Profiled with immunoSEQ multiplex PCR; TCRdb holds only in-frame clones, not every one. Of around 80,000 clones listed, 85% to 95% are singletons. Sample: peripheral blood, taken before pregnancy. Source of these receptors: a female donor with multiple sclerosis, enrolled in a pregnancy study.

This clone was recorded once. In nucleotides, the CDR3 is TGTGCCAGCATCCGTGTAGACACTGAAGCTTTCTTT. Amino acid sequence: CASIRVDTEAFF. The chain recombines TRBV2 with TRBJ1-1; D remains unclear. In germline, CDR1 is SNHLY, CDR2 FYNNEI. V lost 7 bases, J lost 3 bases, and 9 bases lay in between. This CDR3 is 12 amino acids long.

V usage is TRBV9 and J usage is TRBJ2-2, with TRBD2 matching 7 bases. The CDR3 has 17 amino acids. Germline V CDR1 and CDR2: SGDLS, YYNGEE. V was pared by 2 bases and J by 3 bases, with 10 bases of the junction left unmatched. DNA for the CDR3: TGTGCCAGCAGCGTCCCCTGGGGAGGGAAGGACACCGGGGAGCTGTTTTTT. Encoded protein: CASSVPWGGKDTGELFF.

The V gene is TRBV5-1, the J gene TRBJ1-3, with D unresolved. From germline, CDR1 is SGHRS and CDR2 YFSETQ. CDR3 length equals 13 residues. V was shortened by 5 bases and J by 0 bases, with 6 bases between the two germline ends. In DNA, the CDR3 is TGCGCCAGCAGTACTTTCTCTGGAAACACCATATATTTT. Protein sequence: CASSTFSGNTIYF.

V is TRBV29-1 and J is TRBJ2-7, with 10 positions matching TRBD1. This CDR3 is built from 14 residues. J was trimmed by 3 bases and V by 7 bases; bases with no gene match: 9. Germline lookup yields CDR1 SQVTM and CDR2 ANQGSEA. CDR3 sequence (DNA): TGCAGCGGCGCCTCGGGACAGGGGTTCTACGAGCAGTACTTC. Translating gives CSGASGQGFYEQYF.

The gene calls are TRBV19 and TRBJ1-2; D gene ambiguous. This CDR3 spans 14 amino acids. V was clipped by 6 bases and J by 0 bases, with 11 bases between them. Germline V gives CDR1 LNHDA, CDR2 SQIVND (reference sequence). The CDR3: CASREGEANYGYTF. The CDR3 nucleotides read TGTGCCAGTAGAGAAGGAGAAGCTAACTATGGCTACACCTTC.

V is TRBV15 and J is TRBJ2-7, with D tentatively TRBD1 (6 bases). CDR3 length equals 14 residues. Germline V gives CDR1 LNHNV, CDR2 YYDKDF (reference sequence). The germline V and J ends were trimmed by 1 base and 7 bases, with 14 bases remaining between them. The CDR3 loop reads CATSRAGTQREQYF. DNA for the CDR3: TGTGCCACCAGCAGAGCCGGGACACAGCGGGAGCAGTACTTC.

This chain links TRBV28 with TRBJ1-5, with D perhaps matching TRBD1 (5 bases). Germline lookup yields CDR1 MDHEN and CDR2 SYDVKM. The V and J ends lost 6 bases and 6 bases respectively, with 15 bases between them. CDR3 length: 14 residues. The CDR3 is CASRSPGEIQPQHF. CDR3 coding DNA: TGTGCCAGCAGATCTCCGGGGGAAATTCAGCCCCAGCATTTT.

The genes are TRBV5-6 and TRBJ1-1; D is uncertain. Trimming removed 4 bases at V and 8 bases at J, with 15 bases between. Germline-derived CDR1 and CDR2 are SGHDT and YYEEEE. The CDR3 totals 13 residues. In DNA, the CDR3 is TGTGCCAGCAGCGCTGGAGAGTGGTCAGAAGCTTTCTTT. Its protein is CASSAGEWSEAFF.

The V gene is TRBV7-9, the J gene TRBJ2-5; TRBD2 matches 8 bases. Germline CDR1 is SEHNR and CDR2 is FQNEAQ (reference sequence). This CDR3 comprises 17 residues. V shed 1 base and J 5 bases; nucleotides not matched to a gene: 12. CDR3 coding DNA: TGTGCCAGCAGCTTAGGAGAAACGGGAGGGAGGGGTGAGACCCAGTACTTC. Its protein product is CASSLGETGGRGETQYF.

V and J are TRBV28 and TRBJ2-3, with D maybe TRBD2 (6 bases). The V gene lost 5 bases and the J gene lost 6 bases, with 15 bases spanning the gap. The CDR3 extends over 14 amino acids. CDR1 is MDHEN, CDR2 SYDVKM, per germline. The CDR3 is CASSTRDWGDTQYF. CDR3 DNA: TGTGCCAGCAGTACCCGGGACTGGGGTGATACGCAGTATTTT. Full variable domain (rest looked up from reference TRBV28 and TRBJ2-3): DVKVTQSSRYLVKRTGEKVFLECVQDMDHENMFWYRQDPGLGLRLIYFSYDVKMKEKGDIPEGYSVSREKKERFSLILESASTNQTSMYLCASSTRDWGDTQYFGPGTRLTVL.

CDR3 region: CASSPPEGNEQFF. The CDR3 nucleotides read TGTGCCAGCAGCCCCCCGGAGGGAAATGAGCAGTTCTTC. The chain recombines TRBV16 with TRBJ2-1; D possibly corresponds to TRBD2 (6 bases). Deletions cut 4 bases from V and 7 bases from J, with 11 bases between. Germline V lookup: CDR1 KGHSY, CDR2 FQNENV. The CDR3 has 13 amino acids. The full variable domain, completed using reference TRBV16 and TRBJ2-1, is GEEVAQTPKHLVRGEGQKAKLYCAPIKGHSYVFWYQQVLKNEFKFLISFQNENVFDETGMPKERFSAKCLPNSPCSLEIQATKLEDSAVYFCASSPPEGNEQFFGPGTRLTVL.